Listed below are T cell receptor beta chains from one sample, sequenced in a study of blood T cell repertoires in COVID-19. Using immunoSEQ multiplex PCR, the repertoire was profiled, and TCRdb retains in-frame clones only, with some absent. The repertoire consists of fewer than 350,000 clones, with 65% to 90% occurring once and the leading ten covering around 6.9%. The sequenced sample consisted of peripheral blood. The receptors were sampled from a human donor in a cohort sampled during active COVID-19. The CDR3 runs from the conserved cysteine through the conserved F or W. A D gene is named only where the DNA matches it firmly. For some rows the clone size is stated as once, few or many, or as a class when expanded; others skip it.

NA | TRBJ2-5 | NA | TRBV18 | TGTGCCAGCTCACAAAAGGGAGGTCAAGAGACCCAGTACTTC | CASSQKGGQETQYF
TRBD1 | TRBJ1-2 | NA | TRBV7-8 | TGTGCCAGCAGCTTGGGGGGTCCGGGACAGGGTTTCGGCTACACCTTC | CASSLGGPGQGFGYTF
NA | TRBJ2-2 | NA | TRBV12-3/TRBV12-4 | TGTGCCAGCAGTCCCAGTGTCACCGGGGAGCTGTTTTTT | CASSPSVTGELFF
NA | TRBJ2-5 | NA | TRBV18 | TGTGCCAGCTGCCGCGCGGTCCAAGAGACCCAGTACTTC | CASCRAVQETQYF
TRBD1 | TRBJ1-1 | NA | TRBV6-5 | TGTGCCAGCAGGGGACAGGGTTTCACTGAAGCTTTCTTT | CASRGQGFTEAFF
TRBD1 | TRBJ2-3 | NA | TRBV5-1 | TGCGCCAGCAGCGAGGGACAGTCCACAGATACGCAGTATTTT | CASSEGQSTDTQYF
NA | TRBJ1-3 | NA | TRBV2 | TGTGCCAGCAGCGAGGGGACAACTGGAAACACCATATATTTT | CASSEGTTGNTIYF
NA | TRBJ2-3 | NA | TRBV7-9 | TGTGCCAGCAGTCAAGCAAACCCAGATACGCAGTATTTT | CASSQANPDTQYF
NA | TRBJ1-4 | few | TRBV4-1 | TGCGCCAGCAGCCAAGTTGGAGCGGGGGGAACTAATGAAAAACTGTTTTTT | CASSQVGAGGTNEKLFF
NA | TRBJ2-7 | NA | TRBV19 | TGTGCCAGTAACGTCGGAGGACCGACCTACGAGCAGTACTTC | CASNVGGPTYEQYF
TRBD1 | TRBJ2-3 | NA | TRBV7-9 | TGTGCCAGCAGCTTAATGGACAGGTCGTCGGCAGATACGCAGTATTTT | CASSLMDRSSADTQYF
TRBD1 | TRBJ1-2 | NA | TRBV6-1 | TGTGCCAGCAGTGAAGCGCCCGGACAGGGTAAAGGCTACACCTTC | CASSEAPGQGKGYTF
NA | TRBJ1-5 | once | TRBV19 | TGTGCCAGTAGTATTAAGGATCGGGGTCTAAATCAGCCCCAGCATTTT | CASSIKDRGLNQPQHF
NA | TRBJ2-7 | NA | TRBV28 | TGTGCCAGCAGAAACAGGGCCCCCTACGAGCAGTACTTC | CASRNRAPYEQYF
TRBD1 | TRBJ1-3 | NA | TRBV5-1 | TGCGCCAGCAGCTTGCGGGGGACAGGGGGAAACACCATATATTTT | CASSLRGTGGNTIYF
TRBD1 | TRBJ1-2 | NA | TRBV19 | TGTGCCAGTACCCGACAGGGGGCTAACTATGGCTACACCTTC | CASTRQGANYGYTF
NA | TRBJ2-6 | NA | TRBV6-5 | TGTGCCAGCAGTTACTTTACAGGGACTGGGGCCAACGTCCTGACTTTC | CASSYFTGTGANVLTF
NA | TRBJ2-1 | NA | TRBV12-3/TRBV12-4 | TGTGCCAGCGGGGAGATACGGCAGTTCTTC | CASGEIRQFF
TRBD1 | TRBJ1-2 | NA | TRBV19 | TGTGCCAGTAGTGGGACAGGCGTTAACTATGGCTACACCTTC | CASSGTGVNYGYTF
NA | TRBJ1-5 | NA | TRBV30 | TGTGCCTGGAGCGATTGGAGAGGTCAGCCCCAGCATTTT | CAWSDWRGQPQHF
NA | TRBJ2-7 | NA | TRBV20-1 | TGCAGTGCTAGTCTTGTCTACGAGCAGTACTTC | CSASLVYEQYF
TRBD1 | TRBJ2-7 | few | TRBV6-6 | TGTGCCAGCAGAACAGGGGTGGGAGAGCAGTACTTC | CASRTGVGEQYF
NA | TRBJ2-1 | few | TRBV5-4 | TGTGCCAGCAGCTTGAGGGGGTTCGGTGAGCAGTTCTTC | CASSLRGFGEQFF
NA | TRBJ1-3 | NA | TRBV12-5 | TGTGCTAGTGGTCTAGATGATTTACTCTCTGGAAACACCATATATTTT | CASGLDDLLSGNTIYF
NA | TRBJ1-2 | NA | TRBV30 | TGTGCCTGGAGTGTAGCACCGGTGGGCAACGGCTACACCTTC | CAWSVAPVGNGYTF
NA | TRBJ1-2 | NA | TRBV30 | TGTGCCTGGAGTCTCATCCAGGGCTATGGCTACACCTTC | CAWSLIQGYGYTF
TRBD1 | TRBJ1-1 | NA | TRBV19 | TGTGCCAGTATAGCGGACAGGAGTGGCACTGAAGCTTTCTTT | CASIADRSGTEAFF
NA | TRBJ1-2 | NA | TRBV7-3 | TGTGCCAGCAGCTTTTCGACAGATTATGGCTACACCTTC | CASSFSTDYGYTF
NA | TRBJ2-2 | NA | TRBV9 | TGTGCCAGCAGCGGTGGACTAACCGGGGAGCTGTTTTTT | CASSGGLTGELFF
NA | TRBJ2-1 | once | TRBV5-5 | TGTGCCAGCAGCTCCCTCACAGGGAGGGACAATGAGCAGTTCTTC | CASSSLTGRDNEQFF
NA | TRBJ1-1 | once | TRBV3-1/TRBV3-2 | TGTGCCAGCAGCCCCCGTTTTATAGAAGAAGCTTTCTTT | CASSPRFIEEAFF
TRBD2 | TRBJ2-3 | once | TRBV24-1 | TGTGCCACCTCTCCGGGGGGAGGCCCAGATACGCAGTATTTT | CATSPGGGPDTQYF
NA | TRBJ1-1 | NA | TRBV12-5 | TGTGCTAGTGGTTTGGTACAAACTGAAGCTTTCTTT | CASGLVQTEAFF
TRBD1 | TRBJ2-7 | NA | TRBV20-1 | TGCAGTGCTAACAGGGGGCCCGAGCAGTACTTC | CSANRGPEQYF
NA | TRBJ2-1 | NA | TRBV5-1 | TGCGCCAGCAGCTCGGACTCCTTCGGAGGGAATGAGCAGTTCTTC | CASSSDSFGGNEQFF
TRBD1 | TRBJ1-1 | NA | TRBV27 | TGTGCCAGCAGTCCGACAGGGGGCCACACTGAAGCTTTCTTT | CASSPTGGHTEAFF
TRBD1 | TRBJ2-7 | NA | TRBV27 | TGTGCCAGCAGTACACAGGGGCTATTCTACGAGCAGTACTTC | CASSTQGLFYEQYF
TRBD2 | TRBJ2-1 | NA | TRBV7-3 | TGTGCCAGCAGCTCCGGGGGGTCCTCCTACAATGAGCAGTTCTTC | CASSSGGSSYNEQFF
NA | TRBJ1-3 | NA | TRBV9 | TGTGCCAGCAGCGTAGTGGCAGGGCTCTCTGGAAACACCATATATTTT | CASSVVAGLSGNTIYF
NA | TRBJ1-1 | few | TRBV7-3 | TGTGCCAGCAGCCGAAGGGGGTGGACTGAAGCTTTCTTT | CASSRRGWTEAFF
NA | TRBJ2-3 | NA | TRBV29-1 | TGCAGCGTTGGCGGCTATACGCAGTATTTT | CSVGGYTQYF
NA | TRBJ1-4 | few | TRBV5-5 | TGTGCCAGCAGCTCTAGACAGCAACCTAATGAAAAACTGTTTTTT | CASSSRQQPNEKLFF
TRBD2 | TRBJ2-3 | NA | TRBV6-6 | TGTGCCAGCACTCGCCAAAGCGGGACTAGCGGGGTAGAGACGCAGTATTTT | CASTRQSGTSGVETQYF
TRBD1 | TRBJ1-5 | NA | TRBV30 | TGTGCCTGGAGTCTCGGACAGGGTTATCAGCCCCAGCATTTT | CAWSLGQGYQPQHF
NA | TRBJ1-2 | once | TRBV29-1 | TGCAGCGTTGAGGAGATAGGTAAAAACTATGGCTACACCTTC | CSVEEIGKNYGYTF
TRBD1 | TRBJ2-3 | NA | TRBV20-1 | TGCAGTGCTAGTTCGTCCAGGGGGCGTTCAGATACGCAGTATTTT | CSASSSRGRSDTQYF
TRBD1 | TRBJ2-5 | once | TRBV5-4 | TGTGCCAGCAGCACCGGACAGGGCCAAGAGACCCAGTACTTC | CASSTGQGQETQYF
TRBD1 | TRBJ2-7 | NA | TRBV18 | TGTGCCACCAAAAAAGACAGGGTTGGCGAGCAGTACTTC | CATKKDRVGEQYF
TRBD1 | TRBJ1-6 | NA | TRBV27 | TGTGCCAGCAGCTCGACAGGGATGCGGTCACCCCTCCACTTT | CASSSTGMRSPLHF
TRBD1 | TRBJ2-3 | NA | TRBV5-4 | TGTGCCAGCAGCTTAGCCGGGACAGGACGCACAGATACGCAGTATTTT | CASSLAGTGRTDTQYF
TRBD1 | TRBJ2-1 | NA | TRBV6-5 | TGTGCCAGCAGGGACAGGGTAATGGAGCAGTTCTTC | CASRDRVMEQFF
NA | TRBJ1-3 | NA | TRBV11-2 | TGTGCCAGCAGCTTAATCGGGAACACCATATATTTT | CASSLIGNTIYF
TRBD1 | TRBJ1-2 | NA | TRBV9 | TGTGCCAGCAGCTCCGGGAGGGACAGGGACGGCTATGGCTACACCTTC | CASSSGRDRDGYGYTF
NA | TRBJ2-1 | NA | TRBV29-1 | TGCAGCGTTGGTGGACACCTCAACAATGAGCAGTTCTTC | CSVGGHLNNEQFF
NA | TRBJ2-6 | NA | TRBV7-8 | TGTGCCAGCAGGGAAGTAGGAGGCTCTGGGGCCAACGTCCTGACTTTC | CASREVGGSGANVLTF
NA | TRBJ2-7 | NA | TRBV2 | TGTGCCAGCATTGGAGACAGCTACGAGCAGTACTTC | CASIGDSYEQYF
NA | TRBJ1-6 | NA | TRBV5-1 | TGCGCCAGCAGCTTGGTGAGACAGACAAATTCACCCCTCCACTTT | CASSLVRQTNSPLHF
NA | TRBJ2-3 | NA | TRBV30 | TGTGCCTGGAACGGCGGCGCAGATACGCAGTATTTT | CAWNGGADTQYF
TRBD1 | TRBJ2-5 | NA | TRBV12-5 | TGTGCTAGTGGTAGCACCCGGGACAGGGGGGAGACCCAGTACTTC | CASGSTRDRGETQYF